The clone carrying this T cell receptor (beta chain) was detected only once. The V end was cut by 4 bases, the J end by 3 bases, with 15 bases between. CDR1 SGHDN and CDR2 FVKESK come from the germline V gene. The CDR3 is made up of 15 amino acids. This record belongs to a study of blood T cell repertoires in COVID-19. In the study overall: T cells, B-cell-depleted T cells, or PBMCs supplied cDNA or gDNA.

The assay was immunoSEQ multiplex PCR, and TCRdb's table has in-frame clones only and misses some. Among roughly 100,000 clones listed, more than 75% were seen once. Material: peripheral blood. V gene TRBV14 combines with J gene TRBJ1-1; tentatively, D is TRBD1 (6 bases). This clonotype originated in a man aged 50 to 60 with active or convalescent COVID-19. The CDR3 coding sequence is TGTGCCAGCAGCCCCCGGACAGCTTGGGACACTGAAGCTTTCTTT. This gives the protein CASSPRTAWDTEAFF. Full variable domain (outside the CDR3, taken from reference TRBV14 and TRBJ1-1): EAGVTQFPSHSVIEKGQTVTLRCDPISGHDNLYWYRRVMGKEIKFLLHFVKESKQDESGMPNNRFLAERTGGTYSTLKVQPAELEDSGVYFCASSPRTAWDTEAFFGQGTRLTVV.